A selection of T cell receptor beta chains follows, all from one sample in a study of CD8 T cells in ankylosing spondylitis. From the 5' RACE reads, TCRdb called clonotypes with MiXCR, one entry per CDR3 protein. The sample yields just under 550,000 distinct CDR3 sequences, approximately 11% seen once. The specimen sequenced was blood, either unsorted or a sorted T cell fraction (not recorded which). These receptors were taken from a male donor with ankylosing spondylitis. Both conserved end residues are part of each CDR3. The D gene is left open where the match is weak. Size values are once, few and many counts, or a class for expanded clones, and some rows have none.

>NA|TRBV12-3/TRBV12-4|NA|TRBJ2-1
TGTGCCAGCAGTTACGGACAGTTTGGGCCCAATGAGCAGTTCTTC
CASSYGQFGPNEQFF
>TRBD2|TRBV20-1|few|TRBJ2-4
TGCAGTGCTACCGGACTAGCGGGGGAGCCGCGGGGTCAGTACTTC
CSATGLAGEPRGQYF
>NA|TRBV20-1|NA|TRBJ2-6
TGCAGTGCTAGCAACGTGGGGGCCAACGTCCTGACTTTC
CSASNVGANVLTF
>TRBD1|TRBV7-8|many|TRBJ1-1
TGTGCCAGCAGCAAACTGACAGGGGCTAACACTGAAGCTTTCTTT
CASSKLTGANTEAFF
>TRBD2|TRBV11-2|NA|TRBJ2-2
TGTGCCAGCAGCCCACTAGCGGGAGTAACCGGGGAGCTGTTTTTT
CASSPLAGVTGELFF
>TRBD2|TRBV9|few|TRBJ2-3
TGTGCCAGCAGCGTAGACCCAATCGGACTAGCGGCTAGCACAGATACGCAGTATTTT
CASSVDPIGLAASTDTQYF
>TRBD1|TRBV29-1|few|TRBJ1-1
TGCAGCGTTGATGCAGGGGGCTGGAGGAACACTGAAGCTTTCTTT
CSVDAGGWRNTEAFF
>TRBD1|TRBV4-1|few|TRBJ2-2
TGCGCCAGCAGCCAAGTTAAGGGGGCGGTCACCGGGGAGCTGTTTTTT
CASSQVKGAVTGELFF
>TRBD2|TRBV7-2|many|TRBJ2-3
TGTGCCAGCAGCTCTAGCGGAACTAGCACAGATACGCAGTATTTT
CASSSSGTSTDTQYF
>TRBD2|TRBV20-1|few|TRBJ2-5
TGCAGTGCCCTCAGGCTAGCGGGGCAAGAGACCCAGTACTTC
CSALRLAGQETQYF
>NA|TRBV25-1|many|TRBJ2-1
TGTGCCAGCAGTGAAAATTACAATGAGCAGTTCTTC
CASSENYNEQFF
>NA|TRBV29-1|few|TRBJ2-7
TGCAGCGTGGGCCTGGGTTTTGAGCAGTACTTC
CSVGLGFEQYF
>TRBD1|TRBV12-3/TRBV12-4|few|TRBJ1-2
TGTGCCAGCACTACAGCCAACCCCCGAGACAGGGGGTTCTTAAATGGCTACACCTTC
CASTTANPRDRGFLNGYTF
>NA|TRBV10-3|few|TRBJ1-2
TGTGCCATCAGTGAGCCCCCAGGGTTTGAGAGCTATGGCTACACCTTC
CAISEPPGFESYGYTF
>TRBD1|TRBV10-3|NA|TRBJ2-1
TGTGCCATCAGTGAGAGGGACAGGGGGCGAGGTAGTGAGCAGTTCTTC
CAISERDRGRGSEQFF
>NA|TRBV4-2|few|TRBJ1-6
TGTGCCAGCAGCCAAGATTTGGGGGGCCGTACCGTTAATTCACCCCTCCACTTT
CASSQDLGGRTVNSPLHF
>TRBD1|TRBV5-6|few|TRBJ2-2
TGTGCCAGCAGCTGGACAGGGGCTAACACCGGGGAGCTGTTTTTT
CASSWTGANTGELFF
>TRBD2|TRBV18|few|TRBJ2-4
TGTGCCAGCTCCCCCGGGACTAGCGGGATAGGCATTCAGTACTTC
CASSPGTSGIGIQYF